These T cell receptor beta chains were read from a single sample in a study of tumor-infiltrating lymphocytes in oesophageal squamous cell carcinoma. TCRdb ran MiXCR on the PCR reads and lists one entry per CDR3 protein. The data show about 12,000 distinct CDR3 sequences, 50% to 60% seen once. Sequenced material: esophageal tumor tissue. The receptors derive from a female donor with esophageal squamous cell carcinoma. The CDR3 runs from the conserved cysteine through the conserved F or W. The order of the fields is D gene, clone size, V gene, J gene, CDR3 DNA, CDR3 protein. D genes are given only for firm matches. Expanded clones are given a class, and other clones once, few, many or no size at all.

TRBD2	.	TRBV7-2	TRBJ2-7	TGTGCCAGCAGCTTCGGACTAGCGGGAGGGGGGTACGAGCAGTACTTC	CASSFGLAGGGYEQYF
TRBD2	.	TRBV6-5	TRBJ2-3	TGTGCCAGCAGTTACCCCGGGACTAGCGGGGGGGGTCAGTATTTT	CASSYPGTSGGGQYF
.	.	TRBV27	TRBJ2-5	TGTGCCAGCAGTCCCGAATACCAAGAGACCCAGTACTTC	CASSPEYQETQYF
.	many	TRBV25-1	TRBJ2-1	TGTGCCAGCAGTTCCCGGGACCCCCTCTACAATGAGCAGTTCTTC	CASSSRDPLYNEQFF
TRBD1	many	TRBV5-1	TRBJ2-5	TGCGCCAGCAGCCCCGGACAGGGGAGAGCGTTGGAGACCCAGTACTTC	CASSPGQGRALETQYF
.	medium-sized	TRBV12-3/TRBV12-4	TRBJ2-1	TGTGCCAGCAGTTATGGCTACAATGAGCAGTTCTTC	CASSYGYNEQFF
TRBD2	.	TRBV7-2	TRBJ2-1	TGTGCCAGCAGCTCCTCCCTGCGACTAGCGGAGACCTACAATGAGCAGTTCTTC	CASSSSLRLAETYNEQFF
.	many	TRBV10-2	TRBJ1-5	TGCGCCAGCAGGCGGGACACCTTGAATCAGCCCCAGCATTTT	CASRRDTLNQPQHF
TRBD2	.	TRBV7-3	TRBJ2-3	TGTGCCAGCAGCTTGACTAGCGGGCACACAGATACGCAGTATTTT	CASSLTSGHTDTQYF
TRBD1	.	TRBV6-4	TRBJ2-4	TGTGCCAGCAGTGGGACAGGGATAAACATTCAGTACTTC	CASSGTGINIQYF
.	.	TRBV6-5	TRBJ1-1	TGTGCCAGCAGTAAGCTAGGGCGAGACACTGAAGCTTTCTTT	CASSKLGRDTEAFF
.	.	TRBV7-9	TRBJ2-7	TGTGCCAGCAGCGCACCGGGGAGCGGACTAAACGAGCAGTACTTC	CASSAPGSGLNEQYF
.	.	TRBV7-3	TRBJ2-7	TGTGCCAGCAGCCCACAGGGTAACTACGAGCAGTACTTC	CASSPQGNYEQYF
.	once	TRBV6-6	TRBJ2-1	TGTGCCAGCAGTTACGGGGCAGGGGATGGCTACGAGCAGTTCTTC	CASSYGAGDGYEQFF
.	.	TRBV28	TRBJ2-7	TGTGCCAGCAGTTTACGGCTGGGGACCACCTCCTACGAGCAGTACTTC	CASSLRLGTTSYEQYF
.	large	TRBV7-8	TRBJ2-5	TGTGCCAGCAGCCGGGAAGAGACCCAGTACTTC	CASSREETQYF
.	many	TRBV18	TRBJ2-1	TGTGCCAGCTCACCGACCAGGGCCAATACTGGCAATGAGCAGTTCTTC	CASSPTRANTGNEQFF
.	.	TRBV7-2	TRBJ1-1	TGTGCCAGCAGCCCAAGACCAGGGGCCGGCACTGAAGCTTTCTTT	CASSPRPGAGTEAFF
.	once	TRBV27	TRBJ2-5	TGTGCCAGCAGTTTTGGTGGGCGGGCCTACGAGCCGTACTTC	CASSFGGRAYEPYF
.	medium-sized	TRBV7-8	TRBJ1-1	TGTGCCAGCAGCTTAGGGGGGGAAGGCACTGAAGCTTTCTTT	CASSLGGEGTEAFF
TRBD2	many	TRBV7-2	TRBJ2-1	TGTGCCAGCAGCTTATACCCTAGCGGAGGCAATGAGCAGTTCTTC	CASSLYPSGGNEQFF
TRBD1	.	TRBV5-1	TRBJ1-2	TGCGCCAGCAGCTTGGACAGGGGAGGCTATGGCTACACCTTC	CASSLDRGGYGYTF
TRBD1	.	TRBV7-3	TRBJ2-1	TGTGCCAGCAGCTCCGGGACAGGTCTTGAGCAGTTCTTC	CASSSGTGLEQFF
TRBD2	.	TRBV6-1	TRBJ2-3	TGTGCCAGCAAGAGGACTAGCGGGGTAACAGATACGCAGTATTTT	CASKRTSGVTDTQYF
TRBD2	medium-sized	TRBV7-3	TRBJ2-7	TGTGCCAGCAGCTTAAGGGGACTAGCCTCCAATGAGCAGTACTTC	CASSLRGLASNEQYF
.	medium-sized	TRBV6-1	TRBJ2-3	TGTGCCAGCAGGGACCCCGGGAGTAGGGGGACAGATACGCAGTATTTT	CASRDPGSRGTDTQYF
TRBD2	many	TRBV24-1	TRBJ2-5	TGTGCCACCAGTGACGGCGGGAGGGGAGAAGAGACCCAGTACTTC	CATSDGGRGEETQYF
TRBD1	.	TRBV6-8	TRBJ2-3	TGTGCCAGCAGACGACAGGGGGCAACAGATACGCAGTATTTT	CASRRQGATDTQYF
.	.	TRBV4-2	TRBJ2-3	TGTGCCAGCAGCCAGGTAAATGGCGCCATAAGCACAGATACGCAGTATTTT	CASSQVNGAISTDTQYF
TRBD2	.	TRBV7-2	TRBJ2-1	TGTGCCAGCAGCTTAGAGGGGACTAGCGGGATGTATGAGCAGTTCTTC	CASSLEGTSGMYEQFF
.	.	TRBV11-3	TRBJ2-5	TGTGCCAGCAGCTTAGGACGCGGACAAGAGACCCAGTACTTC	CASSLGRGQETQYF
.	few	TRBV6-2/TRBV6-3	TRBJ2-1	TGTGCCAGCAGTTACCCGGGACGCTCCTACAATGAGCAGTTCTTC	CASSYPGRSYNEQFF
.	.	TRBV5-1	TRBJ2-1	TGCGCCAGCAGCAGGACAGTCGATGAGCAGTTCTTC	CASSRTVDEQFF
.	.	TRBV28	TRBJ1-1	TGTGCCAGCAGTTCCCCGACCTGGGCGGACACTGAAGCTTTCTTT	CASSSPTWADTEAFF
TRBD1	.	TRBV7-3	TRBJ2-1	TGTGCCAGCAGGTTAAACAGGGGCGTGGAGCAGTTCTTC	CASRLNRGVEQFF
.	once	TRBV12-3/TRBV12-4	TRBJ2-7	TGTGCCAGCAGTCCCCACCTCGGGGGGCGCGGGCTCTACGAGCAGTACTTC	CASSPHLGGRGLYEQYF